The entry below gives a single T cell receptor beta chain sequence along with its context. The antigen is unknown. This specimen comes from a study of vaccination and CD4 T cells after COVID-19. TCRdb re-called the PCR reads with MiXCR, one entry per CDR3 protein. The table shows approximately 29,000 distinct CDR3 sequences, with approximately 51% occurring only once. General study results and limits: Spike mono-reactivity held for 304 of 307 vaccine-specific clones in convalescent patients.

CDR3 length: 14 residues. The germline gives CDR1 SEHNR, CDR2 FQNEAQ (reference sequence). V shed 5 bases and J shed 3 bases, with 13 bases lying between them. Time point denoted: late sampling 161 to 241 days after vaccination in a few convalescent patients. The sample consisted of CD4+ T cells from blood, taken about 7 months after SARS-CoV-2 vaccination. The source is a human donor who had recovered from COVID-19. This rearrangement joins TRBV7-9 to TRBJ1-2; D might be TRBD1 (5 bases). CDR3 sequence: CASSLGGKDYGYTF. The CDR3 DNA reads as TGTGCCAGCAGCCTCGGGGGTAAGGACTATGGCTACACCTTC.